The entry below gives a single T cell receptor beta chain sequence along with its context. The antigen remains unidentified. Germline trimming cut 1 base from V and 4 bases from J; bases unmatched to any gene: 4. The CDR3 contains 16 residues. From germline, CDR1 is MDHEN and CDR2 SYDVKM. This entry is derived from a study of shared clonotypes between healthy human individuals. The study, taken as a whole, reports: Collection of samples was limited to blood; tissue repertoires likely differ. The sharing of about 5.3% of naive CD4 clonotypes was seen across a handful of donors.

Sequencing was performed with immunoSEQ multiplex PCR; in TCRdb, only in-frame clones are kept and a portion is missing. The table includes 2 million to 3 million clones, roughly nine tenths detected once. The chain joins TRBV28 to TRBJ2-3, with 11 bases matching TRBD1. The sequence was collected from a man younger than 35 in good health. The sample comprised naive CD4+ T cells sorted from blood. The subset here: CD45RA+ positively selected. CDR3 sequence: CASSLFGQGASDTQYF. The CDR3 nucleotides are TGTGCCAGCAGTTTATTCGGACAGGGGGCATCAGATACGCAGTATTTT.